Each of the 22 T cell receptor beta chains below was sequenced from the same sample in a study of shared clonotypes between healthy human individuals. Sequenced by immunoSEQ multiplex PCR; TCRdb stores in-frame clones only, minus some. This sample has roughly 640,000 clones; almost 97% occur once, and the top ten carry 0.045% to 0.07%. Sequencing used naive CD4+ T cells sorted from blood. As for subset: CD45RA+ positively selected. These receptors were obtained from a woman aged 25 to 39 in good health.

The chain employs TRBV28 and TRBJ1-5; tentative D call: TRBD1 (6 bases). Trimming cost V 11 bases and J 0 bases, with 26 bases left between them. Germline V lookup: CDR1 MDHEN, CDR2 SYDVKM. CDR3 length: 18 residues. The CDR3 bases are TGTGCCGGGGCAGGGGTAGGTGGGGGATTCGTTAGCAATCAGCCCCAGCATTTT. Translated: CAGAGVGGGFVSNQPQHF.

In this sample, this clone turned up once. J is TRBJ2-1 and V is TRBV9; 8 bases line up with TRBD2. The CDR3 covers 17 residues. Germline CDR1 reads SGDLS; CDR2 reads YYNGEE. The V gene end was trimmed by 3 bases and the J gene end by 10 bases; junction bases not matched to a gene: 18. This CDR3 reads CASSAPPAGATVGEQFF. DNA of the CDR3: TGTGCCAGCAGCGCCCCCCCAGCGGGAGCAACCGTGGGGGAGCAGTTCTTC.

This clone showed up just once. CDR3 sequence: CASSPLRDTEAFF. The CDR3 DNA reads TGTGCCAGCAGCCCCCTCAGGGACACTGAAGCTTTCTTT. The chain carries TRBV7-8 and TRBJ1-1; D is possibly TRBD1 (5 bases). V gave up 5 bases and J gave up 3 bases, with 10 bases separating them. The CDR3 runs to 13 residues. The germline gives CDR1 SGHVS, CDR2 FQNEAQ.

This sequence joins TRBV5-6 and TRBJ2-3, with TRBD2 matching over 11 bases. Trimming took 4 bases from V and 4 from J; bases not matched to a gene: 5. From germline, CDR1 is SGHDT and CDR2 YYEEEE. The CDR3 extends over 15 amino acids. CDR3 sequence: CASSSTSGSSDTQYF. The CDR3 bases are TGTGCCAGCAGCAGTACTAGCGGGAGTTCAGATACGCAGTATTTT.

The chain links TRBV9 to TRBJ1-2, with 7 bases fitting TRBD1. The CDR3 totals 14 residues. Germline V gene sequence: CDR1 SGDLS, CDR2 YYNGEE. The J segment lost 2 bases and the V segment lost 4 bases, leaving 5 bases of the junction unmatched. CDR3 region: CASSPTTGNYGYTF. The CDR3 nucleotides are TGTGCCAGCAGCCCAACGACAGGGAACTATGGCTACACCTTC.

The V and J genes are TRBV7-9 and TRBJ2-5; 10 nucleotides match TRBD1. The junction had 17 bases not matched to a gene; V was cut back by 5 bases and J by 5 bases. The CDR3 runs 18 residues. Germline lookup yields CDR1 SEHNR and CDR2 FQNEAQ (reference sequence). The CDR3 sequence is CASSLLLLRDRGRETQYF. CDR3 nucleotide sequence: TGTGCCAGCAGCCTCCTACTTCTCCGGGACAGGGGAAGGGAGACCCAGTACTTC.

V usage is TRBV28 and J usage is TRBJ2-7, with 14 bases aligning to TRBD2. Germline V CDR1 and CDR2: MDHEN, SYDVKM. V trimming: 7 bases; J trimming: 7 bases; junction bases outside the gene matches: 9. The CDR3 runs 15 residues. The chain's CDR3 is CASILTSGRAGEQYF. DNA for the CDR3: TGTGCCAGCATCCTGACTAGCGGGAGGGCGGGGGAGCAGTACTTC.

V usage is TRBV28 and J usage is TRBJ1-1, with D unclear. V was clipped by 5 bases and J by 0 bases, with 13 bases between them. Germline V gene sequence: CDR1 MDHEN, CDR2 SYDVKM. This CDR3 comprises 15 residues. CDR3 in amino acids: CASSPLGEMNTEAFF. For the CDR3, the DNA is TGTGCCAGCAGTCCCCTGGGAGAAATGAACACTGAAGCTTTCTTT.

The chain links TRBV4-1 to TRBJ2-7; TRBD2 agrees at 13 bases. The CDR3 extends over 15 amino acids. With 4 bases clipped from V and 3 bases from J, the junction kept 3 bases outside the gene matches. Germline-derived CDR1 and CDR2 are MGHRA and YSYEKL. The CDR3 loop is CASSLGLAGLYEQYF. CDR3 bases: TGCGCCAGCAGCCTGGGACTAGCGGGACTCTACGAGCAGTACTTC.

The chain couples TRBV6-5 to TRBJ1-2; no clear D gene. Trimming took off 3 bases at V and 1 base at J, with 6 bases between the two ends. The CDR3 length is 13 residues. Germline lookup yields CDR1 MNHEY and CDR2 SVGAGI. CDR3 nucleotides: TGTGCCAGCAGTTATAAGTATAACTATGGCTACACCTTC. Protein sequence: CASSYKYNYGYTF.

The CDR3: CASREVGEQYF. The CDR3 bases are TGTGCCAGCAGAGAGGTAGGCGAGCAGTACTTC. V is TRBV7-9 and J is TRBJ2-7; D is unclear. Per the germline V gene, CDR1 is SEHNR and CDR2 is FQNEAQ (reference sequence). V lost 6 bases and J 6 bases, leaving 9 bases between the germline ends. The CDR3 has 11 amino acids.

The chain carries TRBV5-1 and TRBJ2-5; 7 positions match TRBD1. Trimming cost V 7 bases and J 2 bases; bases outside gene matches: 11. CDR1 SGHRS and CDR2 YFSETQ come from the germline V gene. This CDR3 comprises 15 residues. CDR3 in amino acids: CASGFTGAYQETQYF. CDR3 bases: TGCGCCAGCGGGTTTACAGGGGCCTATCAAGAGACCCAGTACTTC.

The gene calls are TRBV25-1 and TRBJ2-3; a weak D match, TRBD2 (6 bases). Germline values: CDR1 MGHDK, CDR2 SYGVNS. Trimming took off 4 bases at V and 0 bases at J, with 17 bases between the two ends. This CDR3 is 17 amino acids long. CDR3 sequence reads: CASSGRWLATSTDTQYF. CDR3 in DNA: TGTGCCAGCAGTGGACGGTGGCTAGCGACTAGCACAGATACGCAGTATTTT.

The chain uses TRBV6-6 and TRBJ2-5, with D possibly being TRBD1 (6 bases). The DNA end favors TRBJ2-7, so the J call may be wrong. This CDR3 comprises 12 residues. The germline V gene has CDR1 MNHNY and CDR2 SVGAGI (reference sequence). The CDR3 loop is CASTDRIYEQYF. DNA for the CDR3: TGTGCCAGCACCGACAGGATCTACGAGCAGTACTTC.

This clone was counted between two and nine times. DNA for the CDR3: TGTGCCAGCAGTCCTAACAGGGCTCAGCCCCAGCATTTT. It is translated as CASSPNRAQPQHF. V is TRBV6-1 and J is TRBJ1-5; D might be TRBD1 (6 bases). The germline gives CDR1 MNHNS, CDR2 SASEGT. This CDR3 has 13 amino acids. V lost 5 bases and J lost 6, with 11 bases in between.

The chain links TRBV2 to TRBJ2-7; 14 bases map to TRBD2. The CDR3 consists of 17 residues. CDR1 and CDR2 (germline): SNHLY, FYNNEI. Trimming at V came to 6 bases and at J to 0 bases, leaving 7 bases not matched to a gene. The CDR3 spells CASRMGLAGASSYEQYF. The CDR3, as DNA: TGTGCCAGCAGGATGGGACTAGCGGGGGCTAGCTCCTACGAGCAGTACTTC.

The chain joins TRBV6-4 to TRBJ2-3; D ambiguous. With 4 bases removed from V and 4 bases from J, the gap between germline ends came to 9 bases. Germline V lookup: CDR1 MRHNA, CDR2 SNTAGT. This CDR3 is 13 amino acids long. The CDR3, as DNA: TGTGCCAGCAGTGTGGACCCACCAGATACGCAGTATTTT. It yields the protein CASSVDPPDTQYF.

This clone was counted a single time. The chain combines TRBV5-1 with TRBJ1-1, with D tentatively TRBD1 (6 bases). Germline V gene lookup returns CDR1 SGHRS and CDR2 YFSETQ. This CDR3 is built from 14 residues. V was cut by 4 bases and J by 2 bases, with 12 bases left in between. Here the CDR3 reads CASSADRVNTEAFF. The CDR3 coding sequence is TGCGCCAGCAGCGCGGACAGAGTAAACACTGAAGCTTTCTTT.

The chain uses TRBV5-4 and TRBJ2-1; D perhaps matches TRBD1 (6 bases). The length of the CDR3 is 16 residues. V gave up 3 bases and J gave up 0 bases, with 13 bases separating them. Germline lookup yields CDR1 SGHNT and CDR2 YYREEE (reference sequence). CDR3 coding DNA: TGTGCCAGCAGCTGGGGTGAAGGGGGCTCCTACAATGAGCAGTTCTTC. Its translation is CASSWGEGGSYNEQFF.

V usage is TRBV4-2 and J usage is TRBJ1-1; no clear D. The V end was cut by 5 bases, the J end by 5 bases, with 15 bases between. Germline CDR1 reads LGHNA; CDR2 reads YNFKEQ. The CDR3 is 14 residues long. The chain's CDR3 is CASSSLTQGTEAFF. CDR3 nucleotide sequence: TGTGCCAGCAGCTCATTGACCCAAGGTACTGAAGCTTTCTTT.

The chain uses TRBV28 and TRBJ2-7, with 9 bases fitting TRBD1. The CDR3 extends over 16 amino acids. Germline CDR1 reads MDHEN; CDR2 reads SYDVKM. V dropped 2 bases and J dropped 1; count of bases not matched to a gene: 6. This chain's CDR3 is CASSLGTGMGSYEQYF. The CDR3, as DNA: TGTGCCAGCAGTTTAGGGACAGGGATGGGATCCTACGAGCAGTACTTC. The variable domain in full, completed from reference TRBV28 and TRBJ2-7, reads DVKVTQSSRYLVKRTGEKVFLECVQDMDHENMFWYRQDPGLGLRLIYFSYDVKMKEKGDIPEGYSVSREKKERFSLILESASTNQTSMYLCASSLGTGMGSYEQYFGPGTRLTVT.

This chain connects TRBV5-1 to TRBJ1-1; D may be TRBD1 (5 bases). The CDR3 has 16 amino acids. Trimming shortened V by 5 bases and J by 4 bases, and 21 bases separated the two germline ends. Germline-derived CDR1 and CDR2 are SGHRS and YFSETQ. CDR3 in amino acids: CASSYGGRRGGTEAFF. CDR3 in DNA: TGCGCCAGCAGTTACGGGGGACGAAGGGGTGGCACTGAAGCTTTCTTT.